This TCR beta chain was obtained from a study of post-analysis software for immune sequencing data. V was clipped by 4 bases and J by 0 bases, with 14 bases between them. This CDR3 spans 15 amino acids. Germline-derived CDR1 and CDR2 are SQVTM and ANQGSEA. Concerning this clonotype: The antigen is undetermined.

Study-wide findings and caveats: Higher frequency in patients than in controls was seen for a handful of TRBV segments, with TRBV5-6, TRBV5-1 and TRBV20-1 among them.

cDNA libraries of TCR beta carried unique molecular identifiers. Using its own MiXCR run on the PCR reads, TCRdb lists one record per CDR3 protein. Among 450,000 to 700,000 distinct CDR3 sequences listed, roughly 47% were seen once. This chain links TRBV29-1 with TRBJ2-3; D possibly matches TRBD1 or TRBD2 (5 bases each). Sequencing used blood. The TCR originated in a girl between 10 and 17 years old with multiple sclerosis. The DNA of the CDR3 is TGCAGCGTTGCGGGGACGGGCACTAGCACAGATACGCAGTATTTT. Protein sequence: CSVAGTGTSTDTQYF.